This T cell receptor (beta chain) was sequenced in a study of identifying expanded T cells in peripheral blood. Points from the study as a whole: Variance in clone template counts between two-week samples significantly increased with total template count across all healthy donors.

Produced via immunoSEQ multiplex PCR; TCRdb's table is partial and in-frame only. The table shows about 85,000 clones, with about 88% occurring only once. About this clone itself: Its antigen is unidentified.

The sequence derives from a person between 18 and 75 years old in good health. Sequenced material: blood.

CDR3 DNA sequence: TGCGCCAGCAGCCAAGACAGAGGGTGGTCTGAACTGTTTTTT. It specifies CASSQDRGWSELFF. The V and J genes are TRBV4-3 and TRBJ1-4, with D hard to call. The CDR3 loop spans 14 amino acids. Per germline, CDR1 LGHNA and CDR2 YSLEER. Trimming removed 0 bases at V and 12 bases at J, with 14 bases between.